Here is one TCR beta chain with its context. This specimen comes from a study of blood T cell repertoires in COVID-19. The wider study: Spain, Italy and the United States supplied samples that represented acute and convalescent COVID-19.

Authors' data handling: Cell counts per sample came from amplifying reference gene primers. The repertoire was sequenced with immunoSEQ multiplex PCR; TCRdb's copy has only in-frame clones and lacks some. The DNA gave D and trimming, while V, J and clone size come from that table. The table lists a few hundred thousand clones, 70% to 85% of them singletons. Assignments of participants to cohorts depended upon their own reported clinical history. Trimming cost V 5 bases and J 0 bases, with 10 bases left between them. CDR3 size: 14 residues. CDR1 and CDR2 from the germline V gene are MNHEY and SVGAGI. This clonotype was sampled from a man in his forties who had recovered from COVID-19. The specimen sequenced was PBMCs or T cells enriched from blood (not recorded which). This chain uses TRBV6-5 with TRBJ1-1, with D unclear. The DNA for the CDR3 is TGTGCCAGCAGTACCTCTCAGTTGAACACTGAAGCTTTCTTT. It translates to CASSTSQLNTEAFF.